What follows are 27 T cell receptor beta chains derived from one specimen sequenced in a study of blood T cell repertoires in COVID-19. TCRdb's table, derived via immunoSEQ multiplex PCR, lists solely in-frame clones and lacks some. This repertoire shows 250,000 to 300,000 clones, around 83% found once; its top ten account for less than 4%. Specimen: peripheral blood. Receptors originate from a man aged 18-30 years with active or convalescent COVID-19.

The rearrangement links TRBV7-2 to TRBJ1-6; tentatively, D is TRBD1 (5 bases). Trimming took 2 bases from V and 8 from J, leaving 13 bases between them. Germline V CDR1 and CDR2: SGHTA, FQGNSA. CDR3 length: 15 residues. The CDR3 DNA sequence: TGTGCCAGCAGCTTAAGGGCAGGGTTCGATTCACCCCTCCACTTT. Translating it yields CASSLRAGFDSPLHF.

CDR3 residues: CASSVGQAGGRNEQFF. The CDR3 DNA sequence: TGTGCCAGCAGCGTGGGTCAAGCGGGGGGGCGCAATGAGCAGTTCTTC. The V and J genes are TRBV11-2 and TRBJ2-1, with 10 bases fitting TRBD2. The V and J ends lost 5 bases and 6 bases, in that order; junction bases with no gene match: 10. CDR3 length: 16 amino acids. Germline V CDR1 and CDR2: SGHAT, FQNNGV.

About this clone: The sample has other DNA sequences that encode this CDR3 too. CDR3 loop: CAWSFSPNTEAFF. CDR3 coding DNA: TGTGCCTGGAGTTTTTCTCCTAACACTGAAGCTTTCTTT. The rearrangement joins TRBV30 to TRBJ1-1; no clear D gene. The CDR3 sequence is 13 residues long. Germline values: CDR1 GTSNPN, CDR2 SVGIG (reference sequence). The ends were cut back, 2 bases at V and 2 bases at J, with 9 bases in the middle.

The rearrangement uses TRBV5-6 and TRBJ2-2; TRBD1 is a possible D gene (6 bases). V was clipped by 0 bases and J by 1 base, with 10 bases between them. The CDR3 loop spans 16 amino acids. The germline gives CDR1 SGHDT, CDR2 YYEEEE. CDR3 amino acids: CASSLGRDKNTGELFF. The DNA for the CDR3 is TGTGCCAGCAGCTTGGGCCGGGACAAGAACACCGGGGAGCTGTTTTTT.

This clone has just a few counts. The chain combines TRBV5-4 with TRBJ1-4; a possible D gene is TRBD1 (6 bases). Germline-derived CDR1 and CDR2 are SGHNT and YYREEE (reference sequence). The CDR3 loop spans 15 amino acids. V shed 3 bases and J shed 5 bases, with 14 bases lying between them. The CDR3 spells CASSYANRENEKLFF. The DNA for the CDR3 is TGTGCCAGCAGCTACGCGAACAGGGAAAATGAAAAACTGTTTTTT.

This rearrangement joins TRBV4-1 to TRBJ1-2; D ambiguous. Germline V CDR1 and CDR2: MGHRA, YSYEKL. The CDR3 spans 15 residues. Trimming shortened V by 0 bases and J by 4 bases, and 12 bases separated the two germline ends. CDR3 coding DNA: TGCGCCAGCAGCCAAGAGCAGGCGGGAATCTATGGCTACACCTTC. It encodes CASSQEQAGIYGYTF.

The rearrangement uses TRBV7-2 and TRBJ2-3; unclear D gene. Looked up from germline, CDR1 is SGHTA and CDR2 is FQGNSA. This CDR3 contains 15 residues. V was cut by 5 bases and J by 2 bases, with 14 bases left in between. In nucleotides, the CDR3 is TGTGCCAGCAGCCGCCCGTCCCAGGCCACAGATACGCAGTATTTT. Translating gives CASSRPSQATDTQYF.

Concerning this clone itself: In the same sample, other DNA sequences code for this CDR3. This chain connects TRBV5-6 to TRBJ1-3, with D possibly being TRBD1 (6 bases). Between the trimmed V and J ends, which lost 1 base and 4 bases, there was a span of 9 bases. The CDR3 totals 14 residues. Germline CDR1 is SGHDT and CDR2 is YYEEEE. The CDR3: CASSLYQGGNTIYF. The CDR3 coding sequence is TGTGCCAGCAGCTTGTATCAGGGGGGAAACACCATATATTTT.

This sequence joins TRBV30 and TRBJ1-2; no definite D call. Per germline, CDR1 GTSNPN and CDR2 SVGIG (reference sequence). The CDR3 is 9 amino acids. V shed 5 bases and J shed 6 bases, with 4 bases lying between them. The DNA of the CDR3 is TGTGCCTGGTCAGATGGCTACACCTTC. Protein: CAWSDGYTF.

The chain couples TRBV12-5 to TRBJ2-1; 10 bases agree with TRBD1. Germline loops: CDR1 LGHNT, CDR2 FRNRAP. V shed 4 bases and J 9 bases; nucleotides not matched to a gene: 6. CDR3 length: 14 amino acids. The CDR3 DNA reads TGTGCTAGTGGTTCGAGGGACAGGGGTTTTGAGCAGTTCTTC. Residues: CASGSRDRGFEQFF. Supplemented by reference TRBV12-5 and TRBJ2-1, the full variable domain reads DARVTQTPRHKVTEMGQEVTMRCQPILGHNTVFWYRQTMMQGLELLAYFRNRAPLDDSGMPKDRFSAEMPDATLATLKIQPSEPRDSAVYFCASGSRDRGFEQFFGPGTRLTVL.

The gene calls are TRBV5-1 and TRBJ2-3; a possible D gene is TRBD2 (5 bases). Looked up from germline, CDR1 is SGHRS and CDR2 is YFSETQ. V was trimmed by 5 bases and J by 0 bases, leaving 7 bases between them. CDR3 size: 13 residues. The CDR3 spells CASRRESTDTQYF. Here the CDR3 DNA reads TGCGCCAGCAGGAGGGAGAGCACAGATACGCAGTATTTT.

The V and J genes are TRBV4-1 and TRBJ2-3, with 12 bases that match TRBD2. This CDR3 comprises 19 residues. V shed 1 base, J shed 0 bases, and the junction held 8 bases outside the gene matches. Germline values: CDR1 MGHRA, CDR2 YSYEKL. The CDR3 reads CASSQAPSGGVLSTDTQYF. DNA of the CDR3: TGCGCCAGCAGCCAAGCCCCTAGCGGGGGGGTTCTTAGCACAGATACGCAGTATTTT.

The rearrangement links TRBV3-1 (or the pseudogene TRBV3-2) to TRBJ2-2; TRBD1 aligns across 11 bases. Looked up from germline, CDR1 is LGHDT and CDR2 is YNNKEL (reference sequence). Trimming cost V 6 bases and J 5 bases; bases outside gene matches: 8. This CDR3 is 16 amino acids long. CDR3: CASRPGQGAGTGELFF. The CDR3 region has the DNA TGTGCCAGCAGACCCGGACAGGGGGCCGGTACCGGGGAGCTGTTTTTT.

Written as DNA, the CDR3 is TGTGCCAGCAGTTCTGAACAGACCTACGAGCAGTACTTC. Translation: CASSSEQTYEQYF. This chain connects TRBV28 to TRBJ2-7; no clear D gene. The V gene's germline CDR1 is MDHEN and CDR2 SYDVKM. The CDR3 sequence is 13 residues long. Trimming left V 4 bases short and J 2 bases short, with 9 bases between. Complete variable domain (other parts from reference TRBV28 and TRBJ2-7): DVKVTQSSRYLVKRTGEKVFLECVQDMDHENMFWYRQDPGLGLRLIYFSYDVKMKEKGDIPEGYSVSREKKERFSLILESASTNQTSMYLCASSSEQTYEQYFGPGTRLTVT.

This clone appeared a few times. This chain's CDR3 is CAWSSRASGTGAYEQYF. The DNA of the CDR3 is TGTGCCTGGTCCTCTAGGGCCTCCGGGACAGGGGCCTACGAGCAGTACTTC. The chain employs TRBV30 and TRBJ2-7, with 10 bases that match TRBD1. CDR1 is GTSNPN and CDR2 is SVGIG in the germline V gene (reference sequence). The V segment lost 5 bases and the J segment 2 bases; nucleotides outside the gene matches: 15. The CDR3 sequence is 17 residues long.

The J gene is TRBJ1-4, the V gene TRBV3-1 (or the pseudogene TRBV3-2); D perhaps matches TRBD1 (6 bases). There are 15 residues in the CDR3. The V end was cut by 0 bases, the J end by 7 bases, with 12 bases between. Germline CDR1 is LGHDT and CDR2 is YNNKEL (reference sequence). CDR3 loop: CASSQDGIGGEKLFF. The CDR3 DNA is TGTGCCAGCAGCCAAGACGGTATAGGGGGTGAAAAACTGTTTTTT.

The table lists this clone with many counts. The chain has TRBV6-5 and TRBJ1-6; TRBD1 aligns across 9 bases. Germline V gene lookup returns CDR1 MNHEY and CDR2 SVGAGI. The CDR3 consists of 15 residues. V lost 11 bases, J lost 9 bases, and 14 bases stayed unmatched. CDR3 loop: CACYARDRVSSPLHF. The CDR3 bases are TGTGCCTGCTATGCCCGGGACAGGGTCAGTTCACCCCTCCACTTT.

CDR3 DNA: TGTGCCAGCAGCTTAGCTCCGGGACAGGGGTACGAGCAGTACTTC. This sequence encodes CASSLAPGQGYEQYF. This rearrangement joins TRBV7-2 to TRBJ2-7, with 10 bases matching TRBD1. The CDR3 totals 15 residues. After removal of 0 bases from V and 4 bases from J, the junction contained 3 bases not matched to a gene. CDR1 is SGHTA and CDR2 is FQGNSA in the germline V gene.

Regarding this clone: A read error may account for a junction end that differs from germline. This chain uses TRBV11-2 with TRBJ1-2; 8 nucleotides line up with TRBD1. Germline assignment: CDR1 SGHAT and CDR2 FQNNGV. The CDR3 spans 14 residues. The DNA for the CDR3 is TGTACCAGCAGCCAGGACAGGGAGGGTAGGGGCTACACCTTC. Its protein product is CTSSQDREGRGYTF.

The CDR3: CASRRTEGRYEQYF. In nucleotides, the CDR3 is TGTGCCAGCAGACGGACGGAGGGGAGGTACGAGCAGTACTTC. This sequence joins TRBV6-5 and TRBJ2-7; D is possibly TRBD2 (6 bases). Germline assignment: CDR1 MNHEY and CDR2 SVGAGI. The CDR3 is 14 residues long. V gave up 6 bases and J gave up 4 bases, with 16 bases separating them.

This chain links TRBV6-6 with TRBJ1-5, with TRBD1 matching over 7 bases. CDR3 size: 16 residues. Germline lookup yields CDR1 MNHNY and CDR2 SVGAGI (reference sequence). The trim removed 5 bases at V and 5 bases at J, leaving 12 bases unmatched. In nucleotides, the CDR3 is TGTGCCAGCAGTCCCTGGACAGGTTCCCCTCATCAGCCCCAGCATTTT. It encodes CASSPWTGSPHQPQHF.

The V gene is TRBV6-2 or TRBV6-3, the J gene TRBJ1-5; TRBD1 is a possible D gene (6 bases). Germline V gene lookup returns CDR1 MNHEY and CDR2 SVGEGT. The CDR3 is made up of 17 amino acids. With 2 bases removed from V and 1 base from J, the gap between germline ends came to 15 bases. This CDR3 is CASSYAPGQVSNQPQHF. DNA of the CDR3: TGTGCCAGCAGTTACGCGCCGGGACAAGTAAGCAATCAGCCCCAGCATTTT.

This chain connects TRBV24-1 to TRBJ2-5; tentatively, D is TRBD1 (6 bases). The germline V gene encodes CDR1 KGHDR and CDR2 SFDVKD. The CDR3 runs to 15 residues. Trimming removed 3 bases from V and 3 bases from J, with 13 bases in between. The CDR3 DNA sequence: TGTGCCACCAGTGATCGGACAGTTGGAGAAGAGACCCAGTACTTC. Encoded protein: CATSDRTVGEETQYF.

CDR3 amino acids: CASTPGPPEDGYTF. The CDR3 region has the DNA TGTGCCAGCACCCCAGGTCCCCCCGAAGATGGCTACACCTTC. J is TRBJ1-2 and V is TRBV7-9; D is unresolved. Trimming took 7 bases from V and 6 from J, leaving 18 bases between them. This CDR3 is 14 amino acids long. Germline V CDR1 and CDR2: SEHNR, FQNEAQ (reference sequence).

Only a few counts were recorded for this clone. This sequence joins TRBV28 and TRBJ2-1, with TRBD2 as a possible D gene (5 bases). The germline V and J ends were trimmed by 5 bases and 1 base, with 12 bases remaining between them. The CDR3 has 15 residues. CDR1 and CDR2 from the germline V gene are MDHEN and SYDVKM. Here the CDR3 reads CASSITSRSYNEQFF. CDR3 bases: TGTGCCAGCAGTATAACTAGTCGGTCCTACAATGAGCAGTTCTTC.

The rearrangement uses TRBV27 and TRBJ2-7; 9 nucleotides line up with TRBD1. V shed 5 bases and J 5 bases; nucleotides not matched to a gene: 10. The CDR3 has 15 amino acids. Germline-derived CDR1 and CDR2 are MNHEY and SMNVEV (reference sequence). The CDR3 loop reads CASSPPGQGIHEQYF. The CDR3 DNA reads TGTGCCAGCAGTCCCCCGGGACAGGGAATCCACGAGCAGTACTTC.

The J gene is TRBJ1-2, the V gene TRBV4-1; D perhaps matches TRBD1 (6 bases). In germline, CDR1 is MGHRA, CDR2 YSYEKL. The CDR3 consists of 13 residues. V was clipped by 3 bases and J by 8 bases, with 13 bases between them. As DNA, the CDR3 is TGCGCCAGCAGCCAGGACAGTTTTTTCGGCTACACCTTC. Amino acids: CASSQDSFFGYTF.